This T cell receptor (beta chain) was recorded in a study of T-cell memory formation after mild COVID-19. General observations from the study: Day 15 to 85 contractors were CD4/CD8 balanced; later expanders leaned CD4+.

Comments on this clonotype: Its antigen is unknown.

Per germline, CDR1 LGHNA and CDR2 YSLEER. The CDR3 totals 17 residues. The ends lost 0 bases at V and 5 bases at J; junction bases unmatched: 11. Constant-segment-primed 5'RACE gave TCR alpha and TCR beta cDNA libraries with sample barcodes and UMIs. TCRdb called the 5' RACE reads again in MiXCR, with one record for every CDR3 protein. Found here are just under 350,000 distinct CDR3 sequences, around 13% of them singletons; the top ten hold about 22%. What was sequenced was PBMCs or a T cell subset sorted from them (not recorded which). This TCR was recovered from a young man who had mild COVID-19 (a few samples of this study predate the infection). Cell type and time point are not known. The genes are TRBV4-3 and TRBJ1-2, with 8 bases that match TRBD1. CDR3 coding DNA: TGCGCCAGCAGCCAAGATCGAATCGGACAGGGCGGGTATGGCTACACCTTC. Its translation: CASSQDRIGQGGYGYTF.